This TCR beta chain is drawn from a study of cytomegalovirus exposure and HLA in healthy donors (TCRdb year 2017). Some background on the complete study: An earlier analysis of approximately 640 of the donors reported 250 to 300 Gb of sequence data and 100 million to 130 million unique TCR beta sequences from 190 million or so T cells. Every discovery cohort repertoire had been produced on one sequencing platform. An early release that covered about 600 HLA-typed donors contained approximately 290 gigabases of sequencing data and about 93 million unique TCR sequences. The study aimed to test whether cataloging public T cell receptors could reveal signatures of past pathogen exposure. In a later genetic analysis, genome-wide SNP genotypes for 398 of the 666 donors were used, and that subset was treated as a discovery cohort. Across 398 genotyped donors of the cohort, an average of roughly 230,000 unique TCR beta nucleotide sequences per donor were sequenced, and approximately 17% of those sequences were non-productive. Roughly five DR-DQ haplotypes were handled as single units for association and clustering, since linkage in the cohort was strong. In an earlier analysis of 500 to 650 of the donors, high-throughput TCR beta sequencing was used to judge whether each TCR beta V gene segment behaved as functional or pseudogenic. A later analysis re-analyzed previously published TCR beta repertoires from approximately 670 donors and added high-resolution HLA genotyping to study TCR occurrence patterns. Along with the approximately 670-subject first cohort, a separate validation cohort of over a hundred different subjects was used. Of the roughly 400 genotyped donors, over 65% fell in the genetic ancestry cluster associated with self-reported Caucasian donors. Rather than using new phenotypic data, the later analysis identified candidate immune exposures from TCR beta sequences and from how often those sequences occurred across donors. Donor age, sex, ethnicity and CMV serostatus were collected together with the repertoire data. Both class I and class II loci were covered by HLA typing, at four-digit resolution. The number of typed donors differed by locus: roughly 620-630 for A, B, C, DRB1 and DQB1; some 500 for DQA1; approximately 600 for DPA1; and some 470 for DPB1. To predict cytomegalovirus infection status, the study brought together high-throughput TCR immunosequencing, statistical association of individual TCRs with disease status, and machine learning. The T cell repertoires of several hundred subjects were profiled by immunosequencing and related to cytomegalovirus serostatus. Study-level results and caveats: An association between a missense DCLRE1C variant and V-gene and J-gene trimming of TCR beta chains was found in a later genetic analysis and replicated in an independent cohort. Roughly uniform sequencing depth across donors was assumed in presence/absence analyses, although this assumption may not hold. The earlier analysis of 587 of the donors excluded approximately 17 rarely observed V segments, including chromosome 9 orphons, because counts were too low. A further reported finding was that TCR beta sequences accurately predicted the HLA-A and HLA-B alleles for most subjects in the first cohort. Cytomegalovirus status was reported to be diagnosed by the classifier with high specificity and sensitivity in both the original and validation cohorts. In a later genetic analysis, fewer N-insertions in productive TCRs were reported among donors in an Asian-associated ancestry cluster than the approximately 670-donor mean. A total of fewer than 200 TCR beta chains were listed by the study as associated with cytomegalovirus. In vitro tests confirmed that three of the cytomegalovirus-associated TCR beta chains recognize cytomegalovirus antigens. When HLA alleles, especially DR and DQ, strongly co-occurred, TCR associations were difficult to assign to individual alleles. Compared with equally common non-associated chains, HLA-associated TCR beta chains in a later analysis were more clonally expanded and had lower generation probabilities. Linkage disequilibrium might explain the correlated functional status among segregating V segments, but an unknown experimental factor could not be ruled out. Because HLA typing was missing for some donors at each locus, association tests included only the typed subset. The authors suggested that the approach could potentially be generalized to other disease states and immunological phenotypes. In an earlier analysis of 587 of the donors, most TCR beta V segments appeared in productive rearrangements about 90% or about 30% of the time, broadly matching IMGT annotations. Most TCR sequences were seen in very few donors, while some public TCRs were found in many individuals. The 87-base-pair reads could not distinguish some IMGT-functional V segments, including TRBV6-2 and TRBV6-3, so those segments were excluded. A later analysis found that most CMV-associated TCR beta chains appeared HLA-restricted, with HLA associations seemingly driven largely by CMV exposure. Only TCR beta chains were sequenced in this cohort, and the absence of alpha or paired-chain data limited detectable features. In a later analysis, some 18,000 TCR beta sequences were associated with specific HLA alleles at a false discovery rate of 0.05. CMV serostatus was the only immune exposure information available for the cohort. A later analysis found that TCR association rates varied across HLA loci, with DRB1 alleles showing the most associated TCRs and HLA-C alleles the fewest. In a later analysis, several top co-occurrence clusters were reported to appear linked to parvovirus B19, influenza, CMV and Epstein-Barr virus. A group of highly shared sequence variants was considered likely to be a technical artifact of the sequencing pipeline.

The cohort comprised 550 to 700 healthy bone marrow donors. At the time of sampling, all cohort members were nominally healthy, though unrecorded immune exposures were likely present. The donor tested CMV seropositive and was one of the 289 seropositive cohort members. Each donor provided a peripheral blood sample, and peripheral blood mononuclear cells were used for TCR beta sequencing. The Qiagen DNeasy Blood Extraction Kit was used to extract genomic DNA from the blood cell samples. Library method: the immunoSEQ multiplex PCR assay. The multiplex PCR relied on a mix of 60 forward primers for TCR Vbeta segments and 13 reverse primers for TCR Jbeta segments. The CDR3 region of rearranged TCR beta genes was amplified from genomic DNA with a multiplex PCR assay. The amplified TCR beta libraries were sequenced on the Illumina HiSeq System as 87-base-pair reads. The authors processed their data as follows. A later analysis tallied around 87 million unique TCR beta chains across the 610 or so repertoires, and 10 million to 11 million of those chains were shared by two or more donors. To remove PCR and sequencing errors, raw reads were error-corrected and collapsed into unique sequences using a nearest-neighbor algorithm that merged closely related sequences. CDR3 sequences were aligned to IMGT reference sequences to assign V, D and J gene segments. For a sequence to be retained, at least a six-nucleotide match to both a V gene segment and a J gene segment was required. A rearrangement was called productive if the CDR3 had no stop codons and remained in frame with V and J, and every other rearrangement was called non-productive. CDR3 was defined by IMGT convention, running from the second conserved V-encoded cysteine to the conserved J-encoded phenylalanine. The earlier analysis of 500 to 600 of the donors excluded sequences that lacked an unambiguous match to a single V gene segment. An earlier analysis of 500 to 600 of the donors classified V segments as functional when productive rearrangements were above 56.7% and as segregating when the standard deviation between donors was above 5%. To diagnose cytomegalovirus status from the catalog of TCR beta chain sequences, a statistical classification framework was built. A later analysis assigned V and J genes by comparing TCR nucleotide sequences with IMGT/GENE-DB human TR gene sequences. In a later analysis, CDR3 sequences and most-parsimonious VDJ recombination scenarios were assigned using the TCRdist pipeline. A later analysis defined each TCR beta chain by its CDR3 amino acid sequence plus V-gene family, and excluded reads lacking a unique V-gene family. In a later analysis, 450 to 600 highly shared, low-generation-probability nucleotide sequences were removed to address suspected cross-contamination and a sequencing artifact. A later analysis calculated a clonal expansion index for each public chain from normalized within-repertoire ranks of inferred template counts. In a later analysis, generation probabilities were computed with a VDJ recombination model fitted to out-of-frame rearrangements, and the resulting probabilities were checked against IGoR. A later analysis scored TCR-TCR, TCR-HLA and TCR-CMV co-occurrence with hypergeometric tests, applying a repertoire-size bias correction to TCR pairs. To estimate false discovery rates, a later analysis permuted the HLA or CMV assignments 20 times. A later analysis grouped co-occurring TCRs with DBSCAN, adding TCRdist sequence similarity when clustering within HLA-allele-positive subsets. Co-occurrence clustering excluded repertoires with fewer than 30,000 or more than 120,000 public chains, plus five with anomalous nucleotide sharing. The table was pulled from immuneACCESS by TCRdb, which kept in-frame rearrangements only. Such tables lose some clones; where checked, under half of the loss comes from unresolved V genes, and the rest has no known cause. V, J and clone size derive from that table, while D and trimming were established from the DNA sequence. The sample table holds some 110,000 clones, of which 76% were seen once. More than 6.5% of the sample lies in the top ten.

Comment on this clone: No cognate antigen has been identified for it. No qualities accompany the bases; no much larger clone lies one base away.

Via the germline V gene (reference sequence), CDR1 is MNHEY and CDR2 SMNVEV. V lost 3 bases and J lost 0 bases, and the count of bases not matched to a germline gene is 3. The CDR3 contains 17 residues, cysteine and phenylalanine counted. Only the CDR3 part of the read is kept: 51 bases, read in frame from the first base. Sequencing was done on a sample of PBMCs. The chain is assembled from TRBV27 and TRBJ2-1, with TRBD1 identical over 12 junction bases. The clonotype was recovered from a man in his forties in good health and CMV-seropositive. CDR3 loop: CASSFKGQGASYNEQFF. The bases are TGTGCCAGCAGTTTCAAGGGACAGGGGGCCTCCTACAATGAGCAGTTCTTC.